The present entry profiles one T cell receptor beta chain with its context. There are 12 residues in the CDR3. Germline CDR1 is MDHEN and CDR2 is SYDVKM. Trimming took off 2 bases at V and 14 bases at J, with 10 bases between the two ends. Construction of the TCRbeta library involved unique molecular identifiers. TCRdb reanalysed the PCR reads using MiXCR and keeps one entry per CDR3 protein. In the table there are 350,000 to 500,000 distinct CDR3 sequences, around two fifths of which are singletons. These data originate in a study of T-cell reconstitution after alpha-beta-depleted transplantation in children.

This chain links TRBV28 with TRBJ1-6; the D is unclear. The receptor was isolated from a girl aged 2 to 9 with aplastic anemia, due to receive a stem cell transplant. Sequencing used PBMCs, obtained before TCRalphabeta/CD19-depleted stem cell transplant. This CDR3 is CASSLAGSTLHF. The CDR3 DNA sequence: TGTGCCAGCAGTTTAGCGGGCTCTACCCTCCACTTT.